Listed below are T cell receptor beta chains from one sample, sequenced in a study of cytomegalovirus exposure and HLA in healthy donors. The data were produced by immunoSEQ multiplex PCR, yet TCRdb's version contains in-frame clones alone and is incomplete. The sample has about 120,000 clones, around 80% seen once. The sample consisted of PBMCs. All receptors come from a middle-aged man in good health and CMV-seronegative. Each CDR3 is given with its conserved first and last residue. The D gene is left open where the match is weak. Part of the rows lack a size; the others show once, few, many or a class for expanded clones.

>TRBV7-9|-|TRBJ1-5|-
CASSFGAENQPQHF
TGTGCCAGCAGCTTTGGGGCAGAAAATCAGCCCCAGCATTTT
>TRBV7-8|TRBD1|TRBJ1-2|-
CASSLEQGRGNYGYTF
TGTGCCAGCAGCCTTGAACAAGGCAGGGGGAACTATGGCTACACCTTC
>TRBV6-5|-|TRBJ1-2|-
CASSSGKHYGYTF
TGTGCCAGCAGTTCCGGGAAACACTATGGCTACACCTTC
>TRBV5-1|-|TRBJ1-5|-
CASSFGSNQPQHF
TGCGCCAGCAGCTTCGGTAGCAATCAGCCCCAGCATTTT
>TRBV5-4|TRBD1|TRBJ1-2|-
CASSFGTDKGLGYTF
TGTGCCAGCAGCTTTGGGACAGACAAGGGACTTGGCTACACCTTC
>TRBV11-2|TRBD2|TRBJ2-1|-
CASSTLAGASRNEQFF
TGTGCCAGCAGCACCCTAGCGGGAGCCTCTCGCAATGAGCAGTTCTTC
>TRBV6-5|-|TRBJ2-7|-
CASSSYVSGRIYEQYF
TGTGCCAGCAGTTCCTACGTTTCAGGAAGAATCTACGAGCAGTACTTC
>TRBV9|-|TRBJ2-3|-
CASSVGAVLLTDTQYF
TGTGCCAGCAGCGTCGGAGCGGTCCTACTCACAGATACGCAGTATTTT
>TRBV6-5|TRBD1|TRBJ2-7|-
CASRSGQGYEQYF
TGTGCCTCTCGCTCGGGACAGGGATACGAGCAGTACTTC
>TRBV7-2|TRBD1|TRBJ1-1|-
CASSFTQGATEAFF
TGTGCCAGCAGTTTTACCCAGGGGGCTACTGAAGCTTTCTTT
>TRBV7-9|-|TRBJ1-4|few
CASSLPPGRFDEKLFF
TGTGCCAGCAGCCTCCCACCCGGGAGATTTGATGAAAAACTGTTTTTT
>TRBV6-1|TRBD2|TRBJ2-3|-
CASSGLAFPTDTQYF
TGTGCCAGCAGTGGACTAGCGTTCCCCACAGATACGCAGTATTTT
>TRBV18|TRBD1|TRBJ1-1|once
CASSPGTGTTEAFF
TGTGCCAGCTCACCAGGGACAGGGACGACTGAAGCTTTCTTT
>TRBV5-4|TRBD2|TRBJ2-3|-
CASSWGGSGGTDTQYF
TGTGCCAGCAGCTGGGGGGGGAGCGGGGGCACAGATACGCAGTATTTT
>TRBV27|TRBD1|TRBJ1-3|-
CASSSGQGYTIYF
TGTGCCAGCAGTTCGGGACAGGGGTACACCATATATTTT
>TRBV27|-|TRBJ1-4|-
CASSPQGSNEKLFF
TGTGCCAGCAGCCCCCAGGGGTCTAATGAAAAACTGTTTTTT
>TRBV4-3|-|TRBJ1-1|-
CASSLSRQNTEAFF
TGCGCCAGCAGCCTCAGTCGCCAGAACACTGAAGCTTTCTTT
>TRBV10-3|TRBD1|TRBJ2-5|-
CAIRTGQGEETQYF
TGTGCCATCAGAACGGGACAGGGGGAAGAGACCCAGTACTTC
>TRBV6-5|-|TRBJ2-5|-
CASSYRRTQETQYF
TGTGCCAGCAGTTACCGACGGACACAAGAGACCCAGTACTTC
>TRBV19|TRBD1|TRBJ1-2|-
CASSIDRRQGYGYTF
TGTGCCAGTAGTATAGATAGGAGACAGGGCTATGGCTACACCTTC
>TRBV7-2|-|TRBJ2-3|once
CASSFPGGTQYF
TGTGCCAGCAGCTTTCCCGGGGGTACGCAGTATTTT
>TRBV11-1|TRBD1|TRBJ2-2|-
CASSSRIRTGLNTGELFF
TGTGCCAGCAGCTCCCGAATAAGGACAGGGCTTAACACCGGGGAGCTGTTTTTT
>TRBV4-2|TRBD2|TRBJ2-3|-
CASSQEPGLAGLDTQYF
TGTGCCAGCAGCCAGGAACCGGGACTAGCGGGGTTGGATACGCAGTATTTT
>TRBV19|-|TRBJ1-3|-
CASSIRGPGNTIYF
TGTGCCAGTAGTATAAGGGGTCCCGGAAACACCATATATTTT
>TRBV7-2|TRBD1|TRBJ1-1|-
CASSSGQGLSQAFF
TGTGCCAGCAGCTCCGGACAGGGGCTATCCCAAGCTTTCTTT
>TRBV18|-|TRBJ2-1|-
CASSPLSLRDRLHNEQFF
TGTGCCAGCTCACCACTTAGTTTAAGAGACAGGCTTCACAATGAGCAGTTCTTC
>TRBV20-1|-|TRBJ2-7|-
CSARDYREQYF
TGCAGTGCTAGAGACTATCGCGAGCAGTACTTC
>TRBV4-3|TRBD2|TRBJ2-7|-
CASSQDGTSGAYEQYF
TGCGCCAGCAGCCAAGATGGGACTAGCGGGGCCTACGAGCAGTACTTC
>TRBV7-9|TRBD2|TRBJ2-3|-
CASSKFGGGFTDTQYF
TGTGCCAGCAGCAAGTTTGGGGGGGGGTTCACAGATACGCAGTATTTT
>TRBV28|TRBD2|TRBJ2-3|-
CASSSRSGELTDTQYF
TGTGCCAGCAGTTCCCGTAGCGGGGAGCTCACAGATACGCAGTATTTT
>TRBV28|-|TRBJ2-4|-
CASSWAATRNIQYF
TGTGCCAGCAGTTGGGCAGCCACTAGGAACATTCAGTACTTC
>TRBV18|-|TRBJ1-5|-
CASSPTGSARQPQHF
TGTGCCAGCTCACCAACCGGGTCGGCGCGTCAGCCCCAGCATTTT
>TRBV27|TRBD2|TRBJ2-1|-
CASRPGLAGRNEQFF
TGTGCCAGCAGGCCGGGACTAGCGGGCCGCAATGAGCAGTTCTTC
>TRBV6-5|-|TRBJ2-1|-
CASSYSGGYNEQFF
TGTGCCAGCAGTTACTCAGGGGGCTACAATGAGCAGTTCTTC
>TRBV5-4|-|TRBJ2-5|-
CASSFGETQYF
TGTGCCAGCAGCTTCGGAGAGACCCAGTACTTC
>TRBV15|-|TRBJ2-2|-
CATSRDLLVYGELFF
TGTGCCACCAGCAGAGATTTACTAGTATATGGGGAGCTGTTTTTT
>TRBV7-8|-|TRBJ2-2|-
CASSLGRAENTGELFF
TGTGCCAGCAGCTTAGGGAGGGCGGAGAACACCGGGGAGCTGTTTTTT
>TRBV6-5|-|TRBJ2-7|-
CASSYMRGTYEQYF
TGTGCCAGCAGTTACATGCGGGGAACCTACGAGCAGTACTTC
>TRBV7-2|-|TRBJ2-5|-
CASSLETNQKTQYF
TGTGCCAGCAGCTTAGAGACTAACCAAAAGACCCAGTACTTC
>TRBV30|-|TRBJ1-4|-
CALSVANEKLFF
TGTGCCCTTAGCGTGGCTAATGAAAAACTGTTTTTT
>TRBV7-2|-|TRBJ1-5|-
CASSFGSINQPQHF
TGTGCCAGCAGCTTCGGGTCAATCAATCAGCCCCAGCATTTT
>TRBV19|-|TRBJ2-3|-
CASSPRLEGLYF
TGTGCCAGTAGCCCGAGACTAGAGGGGCTGTATTTT
>TRBV29-1|-|TRBJ1-1|few
CSVEHPLGYGAFF
TGCAGCGTTGAACACCCCCTAGGTTATGGAGCTTTCTTT
>TRBV12-5|TRBD1|TRBJ2-5|-
CASGGGQQETQYF
TGTGCTAGTGGTGGGGGACAGCAAGAGACCCAGTACTTC
>TRBV7-3|TRBD2|TRBJ2-1|few
CASSLELAGGSYNEQFF
TGTGCCAGCAGCTTAGAATTAGCGGGGGGCTCCTACAATGAGCAGTTCTTC
>TRBV7-9|-|TRBJ2-1|-
CASSTSDGGMEQFF
TGTGCCAGCAGCACTTCCGACGGGGGAATGGAGCAGTTCTTC
>TRBV5-1|TRBD1|TRBJ2-4|once
CASSPTGGAQNIQYF
TGCGCCAGCAGCCCGACAGGGGGCGCTCAAAACATTCAGTACTTC
>TRBV10-1|-|TRBJ1-1|-
CASLLTEGPNTEAFF
TGCGCCAGCCTCTTAACCGAGGGCCCGAACACTGAAGCTTTCTTT